The 14 T cell receptor beta chains below were found in one sample sequenced in a study of cytomegalovirus exposure and HLA in healthy donors. The PCR had 60 Vbeta and 13 Jbeta primers. TCRdb's copy holds only in-frame clones and misses some; the assay was immunoSEQ multiplex PCR. The profile shows approximately 110,000 clones, about three quarters of them singletons. The material sequenced was PBMCs. These receptors came from a male donor in good health and CMV-seronegative.

Details on this clone: Other nucleotide sequences in the sample specify the same CDR3. This chain joins TRBV28 and TRBJ2-2; D call uncertain. Trimming cost V 6 bases and J 5 bases, with 13 bases left between them. The CDR3 runs to 14 residues. Germline values: CDR1 MDHEN, CDR2 SYDVKM. Written as DNA, the CDR3 is TGTGCCAGCAGACCCGGCCTAGTGACCGGGGAGCTGTTTTTT. Translating it yields CASRPGLVTGELFF. Full variable domain (rest looked up from reference TRBV28 and TRBJ2-2): DVKVTQSSRYLVKRTGEKVFLECVQDMDHENMFWYRQDPGLGLRLIYFSYDVKMKEKGDIPEGYSVSREKKERFSLILESASTNQTSMYLCASRPGLVTGELFFGEGSRLTVL.

This clone has more than one count but fewer than ten. This sample includes further DNA sequences coding for the same CDR3. The V gene is TRBV5-1, the J gene TRBJ2-1; maybe TRBD1 (5 bases). Per germline, CDR1 SGHRS and CDR2 YFSETQ. Trimming took off 2 bases at V and 10 bases at J, with 7 bases between the two ends. The CDR3 sequence is 11 residues long. DNA for the CDR3: TGCGCCAGCAGCTTAGGGGCGGAGCAGTTCTTC. It encodes CASSLGAEQFF.

The chain has TRBV5-1 and TRBJ2-7; D unclear. V was cut by 0 bases and J by 6 bases, with 13 bases left in between. Germline V gives CDR1 SGHRS, CDR2 YFSETQ. There are 14 residues in the CDR3. The CDR3 spells CASSLAGRSAEQYF. The DNA for the CDR3 is TGCGCCAGCAGCTTGGCCGGCAGGTCGGCCGAGCAGTACTTC.

A note on this clone: Mismatch with germline at one junction end may stem from a read error. The V call is TRBV7-9, the J call TRBJ2-1; 10 bases align to TRBD2. CDR3 length: 12 residues. Germline-derived CDR1 and CDR2 are SEHNR and FQNEAQ (reference sequence). The CDR3 DNA is TGTGCCAGCAGCATCTCTAGCGGGAGTTTACTCTTC. It translates to CASSISSGSLLF.

The V gene is TRBV7-2, the J gene TRBJ2-7, with 9 bases fitting TRBD2. Losses at the gene ends were 0 bases for V and 2 bases for J; bases not matched to a gene: 8. The V gene's germline CDR1 is SGHTA and CDR2 FQGNSA. This CDR3 is built from 17 residues. The CDR3 protein is CASSLASSPSGTYEQYF. The DNA for the CDR3 is TGTGCCAGCAGCTTAGCGTCTAGCCCTAGCGGGACCTACGAGCAGTACTTC.

The CDR3 region is CASSLDPHREGGTDTQYF. The CDR3 DNA is TGTGCCAGCAGCCTGGACCCTCACCGCGAGGGAGGCACAGATACGCAGTATTTT. This sequence joins TRBV27 and TRBJ2-3; a possible D gene is TRBD2 (5 bases). Trimming took 6 bases from V and 1 from J, leaving 23 bases between them. Germline V gene data show CDR1 as MNHEY and CDR2 as SMNVEV (reference sequence). CDR3 length equals 18 residues.

The CDR3 bases are TGTGCCAGCAGCTTAGGTGGCCCCGGGAACGAGCAGTACTTC. It codes for CASSLGGPGNEQYF. This chain links TRBV7-9 with TRBJ2-7; D may be TRBD2 (5 bases). The ends were cut back, 1 base at V and 5 bases at J, with 12 bases in the middle. There are 14 residues in the CDR3. Germline V CDR1 and CDR2: SEHNR, FQNEAQ (reference sequence).

The V call is TRBV5-5, the J call TRBJ1-5, with TRBD1 as a possible D gene (5 bases). The CDR3 consists of 16 residues. The V gene's germline CDR1 is SGHKS and CDR2 YYEKEE (reference sequence). Trimming stripped 0 bases from V and 7 bases from J, with 17 bases between. The DNA of the CDR3 is TGTGCCAGCAGCTTGGACCCAGGGCGTGGATTGCAGCCCCAGCATTTT. It encodes CASSLDPGRGLQPQHF. Looking up the rest from reference TRBV5-5 and TRBJ1-5 gives the full variable domain: DAGVTQSPTHLIKTRGQQVTLRCSPISGHKSVSWYQQVLGQGPQFIFQYYEKEERGRGNFPDRFSARQFPNYSSELNVNALLLGDSALYLCASSLDPGRGLQPQHFGDGTRLSIL.

CDR3: CASSLTMNTEAFF. The DNA of the CDR3 is TGCGCCAGCAGCTTAACTATGAACACTGAAGCTTTCTTT. The chain recombines TRBV5-1 with TRBJ1-1; D is uncertain. V was clipped by 2 bases and J by 0 bases, with 5 bases between them. The CDR3 consists of 13 residues. Germline lookup yields CDR1 SGHRS and CDR2 YFSETQ.

The CDR3 sequence is CATSRGTRTFEQYF. In DNA form, the CDR3 reads TGTGCCACCAGCAGAGGGACTAGAACGTTCGAGCAGTACTTC. The chain is built from TRBV15 and TRBJ2-5, with 7 positions matching TRBD2. With the DNA end fitting TRBJ2-7 better, the J assignment may be wrong. The CDR3 contains 14 residues. CDR1 is LNHNV and CDR2 is YYDKDF in the germline V gene (reference sequence).

This clone has only a few counts. The chain links TRBV7-9 to TRBJ2-1; no reliable D call. The CDR3 runs 12 residues. Trimming took 5 bases from V and 3 from J, leaving 5 bases between them. Germline CDR1 SEHNR, CDR2 FQNEAQ (reference sequence). The CDR3 reads CASSPSYNEQFF. CDR3 nucleotides: TGTGCCAGCAGCCCCAGCTACAATGAGCAGTTCTTC.

The chain employs TRBV4-1 and TRBJ1-1; 8 nucleotides line up with TRBD1. The germline V gene has CDR1 MGHRA and CDR2 YSYEKL. This CDR3 comprises 15 residues. V was clipped by 0 bases and J by 9 bases; unmatched bases: 9. In DNA form, the CDR3 reads TGCGCCAGCAGCCAAGAGGCTCGGGGCAGGGGGCAAGCTTTCTTT. This gives the protein CASSQEARGRGQAFF.

The chain links TRBV7-2 to TRBJ1-2; 7 bases align to TRBD1. The germline CDR1 and CDR2 sequences are SGHTA and FQGNSA. The CDR3 loop spans 14 amino acids. The junction had 11 bases not matched to a gene; V was cut back by 6 bases and J by 7 bases. CDR3 loop: CASRDRTGSGGYTF. The CDR3, as DNA: TGTGCCAGCAGGGACCGGACAGGATCGGGTGGCTACACCTTC.

The CDR3 here is CASSSKAGELFF. Written as DNA, the CDR3 is TGTGCCAGCAGCTCTAAAGCCGGGGAGCTGTTTTTT. This chain joins TRBV11-3 and TRBJ2-2; D is ambiguous. CDR1 and CDR2 (germline): SGHNT, YENEEA. The length of the CDR3 is 12 residues. V dropped 4 bases and J dropped 6 bases, with 6 bases sitting between them.